This passage covers 4 T cell receptor beta chains from one sample sequenced in a study of blood T cells in healthy people across ages. Combining a sample-barcoded 5' primer with a J-beta primer mix, a second PCR ran for roughly 6 to 12 cycles. In TCRdb, the 5' RACE reads were re-called with MiXCR into one record per CDR3 protein. Of around 800,000 distinct CDR3 sequences listed, roughly 50% are singletons. Sequencing was done on a sample of blood. These TCRs come from a man aged 80 or over in good health.

This clonotype occurred once. J is TRBJ1-4 and V is TRBV7-6, with a tentative D call TRBD1 (5 bases). Germline V gives CDR1 SGHVS, CDR2 FNYEAQ. Trimming took 4 bases from V and 6 from J, leaving 18 bases between them. The CDR3 is made up of 16 amino acids. The CDR3 sequence: CASSSHRRREDEKLFF. Here the CDR3 DNA reads TGTGCCAGCAGCTCACACAGGCGGAGAGAGGATGAAAAACTGTTTTTT.

The genes are TRBV5-1 and TRBJ2-1, with 8 bases fitting TRBD2. The CDR3 sequence is 19 residues long. The V gene end was trimmed by 4 bases and the J gene end by 6 bases; junction bases not matched to a gene: 21. Germline CDR1 is SGHRS and CDR2 is YFSETQ. The CDR3 reads CASSLWGGGRPSPLNEQFF. CDR3 bases: TGCGCCAGCAGCCTCTGGGGAGGCGGGAGGCCCAGCCCCCTCAATGAGCAGTTCTTC.

This clonotype occurred a few times. CDR3 coding DNA: TGTGCCAGCAGTTTGGCGGGCATCTACAATGAGCAGTTCTTC. This translates into CASSLAGIYNEQFF. V and J are TRBV12-3 or TRBV12-4 and TRBJ2-1, with D maybe TRBD2 (5 bases). The V end was cut by 3 bases, the J end by 3 bases, with 9 bases between. This CDR3 region has 14 residues.

The genes are TRBV6-6 and TRBJ1-6; D is possibly TRBD1 (6 bases). V was pared by 7 bases and J by 12 bases, with 13 bases between. The CDR3 sequence is 12 residues long. In germline, CDR1 is MNHNY, CDR2 SVGAGI (reference sequence). This chain's CDR3 is CASNLGGGPLHF. The DNA of the CDR3 is TGTGCCAGCAACCTAGGGGGGGGACCCCTCCACTTT.